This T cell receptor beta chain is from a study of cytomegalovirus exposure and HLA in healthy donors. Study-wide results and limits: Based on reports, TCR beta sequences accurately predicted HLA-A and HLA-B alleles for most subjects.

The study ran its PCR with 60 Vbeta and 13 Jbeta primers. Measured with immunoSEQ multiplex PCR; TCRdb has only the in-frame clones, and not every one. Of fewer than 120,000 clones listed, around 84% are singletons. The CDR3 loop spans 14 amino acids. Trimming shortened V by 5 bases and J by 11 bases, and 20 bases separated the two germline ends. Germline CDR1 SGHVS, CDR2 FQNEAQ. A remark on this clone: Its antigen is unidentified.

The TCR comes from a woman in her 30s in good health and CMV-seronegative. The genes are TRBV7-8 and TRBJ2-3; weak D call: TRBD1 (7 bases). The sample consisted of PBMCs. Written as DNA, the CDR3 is TGTGCCAGCAGCCAAGGAGGGGGCCCTTTTGAGCAGTATTTT. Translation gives CASSQGGGPFEQYF.